The clone carrying this T cell receptor (beta chain) came up a few times. As yet, its antigen is unknown. At least 5.5 micrograms of total RNA were extracted per sample. This entry belongs to a study of blood T cells in healthy people across ages. Findings of the study overall: The authors considered diversity estimates from one million T cells to be underestimates. Observed TCR beta diversity per million T cells went down as age went up. This fall followed a roughly linear course with age.

Germline values: CDR1 SGHKS, CDR2 YYEKEE (reference sequence). The CDR3 is 14 amino acids. V was clipped by 5 bases and J by 3 bases, with 12 bases between them. A second PCR of 7 to 11 cycles used a sample-barcoded 5' primer and a J-beta primer mix. TCRdb recomputed calls from the 5' RACE reads with MiXCR, one row per CDR3 protein. Of about 760,000 distinct CDR3 sequences listed, just under 25% are singletons. These same records also appear under a second study, on T cells of mothers and their children. That work contributes: Mother-child pairs who were related displayed a slightly higher overlap than unrelated pairs, a difference that was non-significant.

The sequence came from a boy aged 10-17 years in good health. V usage is TRBV5-5 and J usage is TRBJ1-5; TRBD1 is a possible D gene (5 bases). The source material was blood. This CDR3 is CASRKETDNQPQHF. The CDR3 bases are TGTGCCAGCAGAAAGGAGACAGACAATCAGCCCCAGCATTTT. The variable domain in full, completed from reference TRBV5-5 and TRBJ1-5, reads DAGVTQSPTHLIKTRGQQVTLRCSPISGHKSVSWYQQVLGQGPQFIFQYYEKEERGRGNFPDRFSARQFPNYSSELNVNALLLGDSALYLCASRKETDNQPQHFGDGTRLSIL.